This T cell receptor (beta chain) was recorded in a study of blood T cell repertoires in COVID-19. The CDR3 loop spans 16 amino acids. The junction had 2 bases not matched to a gene; V was cut back by 1 base and J by 1 base. CDR1 SGHTA and CDR2 FQGNSA come from the germline V gene. Assay: immunoSEQ multiplex PCR; the TCRdb copy retains only in-frame clones and omits some. The sample shows about 150,000 clones, about 80% of them seen only once. The chain uses TRBV7-2 and TRBJ2-2; 8 positions match TRBD1. This TCR was sampled from a man between 60 and 75 years old with acute or convalescent COVID-19. Sequenced material: peripheral blood. As DNA, the CDR3 is TGTGCCAGCAGCTTAGTAACAGGGGGGAACACCGGGGAGCTGTTTTTT. It yields the protein CASSLVTGGNTGELFF.